This TCR beta chain came from a study of cytomegalovirus exposure and HLA in healthy donors. For this clone: Its target is unknown.

Germline loops: CDR1 SGHRS, CDR2 YFSETQ. Trimming took off 0 bases at V and 0 bases at J, with 10 bases between the two ends. There are 16 residues in the CDR3. Points from the study as a whole: There was a cluster of highly shared sequence variants that was likely a sequencing artifact.

PCR employed 60 Vbeta and 13 Jbeta primers. Using immunoSEQ multiplex PCR, the repertoire was profiled, and TCRdb retains in-frame clones only, with some absent. The sample table sets out around 150,000 clones. Sequencing was carried out using PBMCs. The chain joins TRBV5-1 to TRBJ1-3; maybe TRBD1 (5 bases). This TCR derives from a woman aged 55-69 years in good health and CMV-seronegative. The chain's CDR3 is CASSLDRPLSGNTIYF. For the CDR3, the DNA is TGCGCCAGCAGCTTGGACAGGCCCCTCTCTGGAAACACCATATATTTT.